One sample yielded the 32 T cell receptor beta chains listed below, sequenced in a study of blood T cell repertoires in COVID-19. Some clones are missing from TCRdb's copy, which holds only in-frame ones; the method was immunoSEQ multiplex PCR. Of just over 200,000 clones in the sample, about nine tenths are singletons; the top ten hold 5.9%. The sequencing input was peripheral blood. The receptors were gathered from a man at least 80 years old with acute or convalescent COVID-19.

The chain links TRBV6-4 to TRBJ2-2; 8 bases line up with TRBD2. Looked up from germline, CDR1 is MRHNA and CDR2 is SNTAGT. The J segment lost 2 bases and the V segment lost 7 bases, leaving 3 bases of the junction unmatched. The CDR3 spans 14 residues. The CDR3 region has the DNA TGTGCCAGCAAGACTAGCGCTAACACCGGGGAGCTGTTTTTT. As protein: CASKTSANTGELFF.

The CDR3 nucleotides read TGTGCCAGTGTCAATCAGGGAACTAGCAATCAGCCCCAGCATTTT. This encodes CASVNQGTSNQPQHF. The chain recombines TRBV19 with TRBJ1-5; D might be TRBD1 (5 bases). CDR1 and CDR2 from the germline V gene are LNHDA and SQIVND (reference sequence). Trimming stripped 8 bases from V and 0 bases from J, with 14 bases between. CDR3 length: 15 residues.

This clone was seen only once. V is TRBV6-2 or TRBV6-3 and J is TRBJ2-7, with 11 bases aligning to TRBD2. The CDR3 has 19 residues. V shed 5 bases, J shed 2 bases, and the junction held 17 bases outside the gene matches. Germline V gene data show CDR1 as MNHEY and CDR2 as SVGEGT. The CDR3 coding sequence is TGTGCCAGCAGTGGGACTAGCGGAGTCGAACATTCTACTCCCTACGAGCAGTACTTC. It yields the protein CASSGTSGVEHSTPYEQYF.

The chain carries TRBV27 and TRBJ2-3, with 8 bases that match TRBD2. This CDR3 is 14 amino acids long. Per germline, CDR1 MNHEY and CDR2 SMNVEV (reference sequence). J gave up 2 bases and V 6 bases, and 4 bases lay outside the gene matches. The DNA of the CDR3 is TGTGCCAGCAGGGAAGCGGGAGTCACAGATACGCAGTATTTT. Protein product: CASREAGVTDTQYF.

This clone showed up just once. J is TRBJ1-4 and V is TRBV19; the D is unclear. CDR3 length: 13 amino acids. The V and J ends lost 4 bases and 7 bases respectively, with 10 bases between them. Per germline, CDR1 LNHDA and CDR2 SQIVND (reference sequence). CDR3 DNA sequence: TGTGCCAGTAGTAGCCAGGTTGGTGAAAAACTGTTTTTT. This translates into CASSSQVGEKLFF.

This chain connects TRBV19 to TRBJ1-6; TRBD1 might be the D (5 bases). The CDR3 consists of 16 residues. Per germline, CDR1 LNHDA and CDR2 SQIVND (reference sequence). Between the trimmed V and J ends, which lost 9 bases and 0 bases, there was a span of 15 bases. The CDR3 coding sequence is TGTGCCAGCCAGACAGTGCTGGGCTCCTATAATTCACCCCTCCACTTT. Amino acid sequence: CASQTVLGSYNSPLHF. Together with reference TRBV19 and TRBJ1-6, the CDR3 gives the full variable domain: DGGITQSPKYLFRKEGQNVTLSCEQNLNHDAMYWYRQDPGQGLRLIYYSQIVNDFQKGDIAEGYSVSREKKESFPLTVTSAQKNPTAFYLCASQTVLGSYNSPLHFGNGTRLTVT.

The chain links TRBV13 to TRBJ2-1, with D maybe TRBD2 (6 bases). The V end was cut by 3 bases, the J end by 0 bases, with 12 bases between. The CDR3 consists of 16 residues. CDR1 and CDR2 (germline): PRHDT, FYEKMQ (reference sequence). CDR3: CASSLEGESSYNEQFF. CDR3 DNA sequence: TGTGCCAGCAGCTTGGAGGGAGAGAGCTCCTACAATGAGCAGTTCTTC. The whole variable domain, filled in from reference TRBV13 and TRBJ2-1, reads AAGVIQSPRHLIKEKRETATLKCYPIPRHDTVYWYQQGPGQDPQFLISFYEKMQSDKGSIPDRFSAQQFSDYHSELNMSSLELGDSALYFCASSLEGESSYNEQFFGPGTRLTVL.

The chain recombines TRBV29-1 with TRBJ2-5; 8 bases align to TRBD1. The CDR3 covers 12 residues. The V and J ends lost 7 bases and 5 bases, in that order; junction bases with no gene match: 6. Per germline, CDR1 SQVTM and CDR2 ANQGSEA. The CDR3 DNA follows: TGCAGCGGTGGTAGACAGGGGGAGACCCAGTACTTC. It specifies CSGGRQGETQYF.

This chain connects TRBV28 to TRBJ1-3; no reliable D call. The germline V and J ends were trimmed by 6 bases and 3 bases, with 12 bases remaining between them. Germline assignment: CDR1 MDHEN and CDR2 SYDVKM. The CDR3 has 14 amino acids. For the CDR3, the DNA is TGTGCCAGCAGCCCCTTCGGGGTTGGAAACACCATATATTTT. It codes for CASSPFGVGNTIYF.

V usage is TRBV9 and J usage is TRBJ2-3; D not certain. Trimming shortened V by 2 bases and J by 1 base, and 8 bases separated the two germline ends. Germline V gives CDR1 SGDLS, CDR2 YYNGEE. This CDR3 contains 14 residues. The CDR3 DNA reads as TGTGCCAGCAGCGTTTTAAGCGGCACAGATACGCAGTATTTT. Translating it yields CASSVLSGTDTQYF.

V and J are TRBV19 and TRBJ1-5, with 7 bases that match TRBD1. Per the germline V gene, CDR1 is LNHDA and CDR2 is SQIVND (reference sequence). Germline trimming cut 7 bases from V and 1 base from J; bases unmatched to any gene: 13. This CDR3 has 17 residues. CDR3 sequence (DNA): TGTGCCAGTACCAGTATAGGGGCAGGGGGAAGCAATCAGCCCCAGCATTTT. Encoded protein: CASTSIGAGGSNQPQHF. Full variable domain (missing parts from reference TRBV19 and TRBJ1-5): DGGITQSPKYLFRKEGQNVTLSCEQNLNHDAMYWYRQDPGQGLRLIYYSQIVNDFQKGDIAEGYSVSREKKESFPLTVTSAQKNPTAFYLCASTSIGAGGSNQPQHFGDGTRLSIL.

The gene calls are TRBV19 and TRBJ2-7; no definite D call. Trimming removed 5 bases at V and 7 bases at J, with 12 bases between. The CDR3 loop spans 12 amino acids. Germline V gives CDR1 LNHDA, CDR2 SQIVND (reference sequence). This chain's CDR3 is CASSQPLQEQYV. The CDR3 bases are TGTGCCAGTAGTCAACCGCTACAGGAGCAGTACGTC.

This chain links TRBV5-1 with TRBJ1-2; 9 bases agree with TRBD1. Germline V gives CDR1 SGHRS, CDR2 YFSETQ. Trimming took 4 bases from V and 7 from J; bases not matched to a gene: 14. The CDR3 has 16 residues. CDR3 sequence: CASSGGQGRSSFGYTF. CDR3 sequence (DNA): TGCGCCAGCAGCGGGGGACAGGGCCGTTCTTCCTTTGGCTACACCTTC. Complete variable domain (other parts from reference TRBV5-1 and TRBJ1-2): KAGVTQTPRYLIKTRGQQVTLSCSPISGHRSVSWYQQTPGQGLQFLFEYFSETQRNKGNFPGRFSGRQFSNSRSEMNVSTLELGDSALYLCASSGGQGRSSFGYTFGSGTRLTVV.

The V and J genes are TRBV7-9 and TRBJ1-4, with D unresolved. V shed 2 bases and J shed 8 bases, with 15 bases lying between them. This CDR3 has 15 residues. The germline V gene encodes CDR1 SEHNR and CDR2 FQNEAQ (reference sequence). CDR3 DNA sequence: TGTGCCAGCAGCTTACCTCCGGGAGATTCCGAAAAACTGTTTTTT. Its protein is CASSLPPGDSEKLFF.

The chain recombines TRBV27 with TRBJ2-3, with 10 bases fitting TRBD2. V trimming: 6 bases; J trimming: 2 bases; junction bases outside the gene matches: 5. Looked up from germline, CDR1 is MNHEY and CDR2 is SMNVEV (reference sequence). The CDR3 sequence is 15 residues long. CDR3 bases: TGTGCCAGCAGGCTAGCGGGAGTCCCCACAGATACGCAGTATTTT. This gives the protein CASRLAGVPTDTQYF.

This clone has a handful of counts. This chain links TRBV28 with TRBJ1-5; D is uncertain. The germline V gene encodes CDR1 MDHEN and CDR2 SYDVKM. The V gene lost 6 bases and the J gene lost 0 bases, with 15 bases spanning the gap. The CDR3 has 16 amino acids. CDR3 in amino acids: CASRKQQSYSNQPQHF. Here the CDR3 DNA reads TGTGCCAGCAGAAAACAACAGTCCTATAGCAATCAGCCCCAGCATTTT. Supplemented by reference TRBV28 and TRBJ1-5, the full variable domain reads DVKVTQSSRYLVKRTGEKVFLECVQDMDHENMFWYRQDPGLGLRLIYFSYDVKMKEKGDIPEGYSVSREKKERFSLILESASTNQTSMYLCASRKQQSYSNQPQHFGDGTRLSIL.

The chain employs TRBV5-4 and TRBJ2-3; 11 bases align to TRBD2. V dropped 0 bases and J dropped 0; count of bases not matched to a gene: 0. This CDR3 spans 16 amino acids. Germline V gene sequence: CDR1 SGHNT, CDR2 YYREEE (reference sequence). The CDR3 nucleotides read TGTGCCAGCAGCTTGGGACTAGCGGGAAGCACAGATACGCAGTATTTT. Translated: CASSLGLAGSTDTQYF. The full variable domain, completed using reference TRBV5-4 and TRBJ2-3, is ETGVTQSPTHLIKTRGQQVTLRCSSQSGHNTVSWYQQALGQGPQFIFQYYREEENGRGNFPPRFSGLQFPNYSSELNVNALELDDSALYLCASSLGLAGSTDTQYFGPGTRLTVL.

The chain is built from TRBV4-2 and TRBJ1-3; D is unresolved. Germline V gives CDR1 LGHNA, CDR2 YNFKEQ. V gave up 1 base and J gave up 2 bases, with 9 bases separating them. This CDR3 spans 15 amino acids. The CDR3 region has the DNA TGTGCCAGCAGCCAAGTGGTGGGCACTGGAAACACCATATATTTT. This sequence encodes CASSQVVGTGNTIYF.

The chain carries TRBV6-5 and TRBJ2-1; tentatively, D is TRBD1 (6 bases). CDR1 and CDR2 from the germline V gene are MNHEY and SVGAGI. The V gene lost 5 bases and the J gene lost 10 bases, with 21 bases spanning the gap. CDR3 length: 15 residues. The CDR3: CASSPRGIQGGEQFF. The CDR3 nucleotides are TGTGCCAGCAGTCCCAGGGGTATCCAGGGTGGGGAGCAGTTCTTC.

V gene TRBV15 combines with J gene TRBJ2-2; D gene unclear. This CDR3 contains 12 residues. The V gene's germline CDR1 is LNHNV and CDR2 YYDKDF (reference sequence). Deletions cut 4 bases from V and 3 bases from J, with 3 bases between. The CDR3 nucleotides read TGTGCCACCAGCATCTACACCGGGGAGCTGTTTTTT. The encoded protein is CATSIYTGELFF.

The V gene is TRBV19, the J gene TRBJ2-2, with D maybe TRBD2 (6 bases). Germline loops: CDR1 LNHDA, CDR2 SQIVND (reference sequence). The CDR3 length is 14 residues. V lost 6 bases and J 6 bases, leaving 14 bases between the germline ends. The CDR3 spells CASRYRERSGELFF. DNA of the CDR3: TGTGCCAGTAGGTACCGGGAGAGATCCGGGGAGCTGTTTTTT.

The chain uses TRBV11-2 and TRBJ1-4; 8 bases map to TRBD1. CDR1 SGHAT and CDR2 FQNNGV come from the germline V gene. The ends lost 5 bases at V and 8 bases at J; junction bases unmatched: 10. This CDR3 has 15 amino acids. The CDR3 region is CASSGNRGGNEKLFF. CDR3 DNA: TGTGCCAGCAGCGGTAACAGGGGGGGAAACGAAAAACTGTTTTTT.

The V and J genes are TRBV6-7 and TRBJ2-7; 7 positions agree with TRBD1. TRBV6-7 is an open reading frame, and its role is uncertain. The CDR3 loop spans 15 amino acids. V was clipped by 2 bases and J by 0 bases; unmatched bases: 4. The CDR3 nucleotides read TGTGCCAGCAGTTACCAACAGGGGACCTCCTACGAGCAGTACGTC. Translated, it gives CASSYQQGTSYEQYV.

Of note for this clone: Other DNA sequences in the sample encode the same CDR3. The chain combines TRBV28 with TRBJ2-5; 12 nucleotides match TRBD1. V trimming: 5 bases; J trimming: 3 bases; junction bases outside the gene matches: 7. Germline V gives CDR1 MDHEN, CDR2 SYDVKM. The CDR3 loop spans 16 amino acids. CDR3: CASSPSGTGGEETQYF. The CDR3 coding sequence is TGTGCCAGCAGTCCGTCCGGGACAGGGGGCGAAGAGACCCAGTACTTC.

This chain links TRBV28 with TRBJ2-3; D is undetermined. CDR1 is MDHEN, CDR2 SYDVKM, per germline. The CDR3 is 14 amino acids. The V end lost 1 base, the J end lost 2 bases, and 7 bases lay between the germline ends. The CDR3, as DNA: TGTGCCAGCAGTTTATTCTCCCTCACAGATACGCAGTATTTT. As protein: CASSLFSLTDTQYF.

The rearrangement joins TRBV5-5 to TRBJ2-7; no clear D. CDR3 length equals 13 residues. Trimming took 5 bases from V and 2 from J, leaving 11 bases between them. Germline CDR1 SGHKS, CDR2 YYEKEE (reference sequence). The CDR3 loop is CASRGQLAYEQYF. The CDR3 DNA follows: TGTGCCAGCAGGGGCCAGTTAGCCTACGAGCAGTACTTC.

The DNA for the CDR3 is TGTGCCAGCAACCTAGCGGGGCTCACAGATACGCAGTATTTT. It yields the protein CASNLAGLTDTQYF. This chain joins TRBV7-2 and TRBJ2-3; 9 bases fit TRBD2. Looked up from germline, CDR1 is SGHTA and CDR2 is FQGNSA. There are 14 residues in the CDR3. Germline trimming cut 7 bases from V and 2 bases from J; bases unmatched to any gene: 4.

The V and J genes are TRBV6-5 and TRBJ1-1, with TRBD1 as a possible D gene (6 bases). The length of the CDR3 is 14 residues. The germline V gene encodes CDR1 MNHEY and CDR2 SVGAGI. The V gene lost 6 bases and the J gene lost 4 bases, with 15 bases spanning the gap. CDR3 amino acids: CASRTGIAGTEAFF. The CDR3 DNA reads TGTGCCAGCAGGACAGGAATTGCGGGCACTGAAGCTTTCTTT.

This clone came up once. The chain is built from TRBV19 and TRBJ2-2; D gene uncertain. Trimming removed 4 bases at V and 4 bases at J, with 13 bases between. The CDR3 has 15 amino acids. Germline lookup yields CDR1 LNHDA and CDR2 SQIVND (reference sequence). The CDR3 loop reads CASSTRPTGTGELFF. DNA for the CDR3: TGTGCCAGTAGTACTCGCCCGACGGGCACCGGGGAGCTGTTTTTT.

This chain links TRBV6-2 or TRBV6-3 with TRBJ1-5; 7 positions match TRBD1. The CDR3 runs 17 residues. CDR1 MNHEY and CDR2 SVGEGT come from the germline V gene. V shed 2 bases and J 0 bases; nucleotides not matched to a gene: 7. CDR3 nucleotides: TGTGCCAGCAGTTACGAAGGAGGGGGCTCTAGCAATCAGCCCCAGCATTTT. It is translated as CASSYEGGGSSNQPQHF.

The chain carries TRBV7-9 and TRBJ2-2, with D hard to call. CDR3 length: 11 residues. V was trimmed by 5 bases and J by 7 bases, leaving 5 bases between them. CDR1 is SEHNR and CDR2 is FQNEAQ in the germline V gene (reference sequence). CDR3 residues: CASSTLGELFF. CDR3 bases: TGTGCCAGCAGCACTCTCGGGGAGCTGTTTTTT. Complete variable domain (other parts from reference TRBV7-9 and TRBJ2-2): DTGVSQNPRHKITKRGQNVTFRCDPISEHNRLYWYRQTLGQGPEFLTYFQNEAQLEKSRLLSDRFSAERPKGSFSTLEIQRTEQGDSAMYLCASSTLGELFFGEGSRLTVL.

This chain uses TRBV7-2 with TRBJ1-1; 10 bases map to TRBD1. CDR3 length equals 15 residues. After removal of 3 bases from V and 3 bases from J, the junction contained 4 bases not matched to a gene. Germline CDR1 is SGHTA and CDR2 is FQGNSA. Here the CDR3 reads CASSLTGGRDTEAFF. CDR3 nucleotide sequence: TGTGCCAGCAGCTTGACAGGGGGCAGGGACACTGAAGCTTTCTTT.